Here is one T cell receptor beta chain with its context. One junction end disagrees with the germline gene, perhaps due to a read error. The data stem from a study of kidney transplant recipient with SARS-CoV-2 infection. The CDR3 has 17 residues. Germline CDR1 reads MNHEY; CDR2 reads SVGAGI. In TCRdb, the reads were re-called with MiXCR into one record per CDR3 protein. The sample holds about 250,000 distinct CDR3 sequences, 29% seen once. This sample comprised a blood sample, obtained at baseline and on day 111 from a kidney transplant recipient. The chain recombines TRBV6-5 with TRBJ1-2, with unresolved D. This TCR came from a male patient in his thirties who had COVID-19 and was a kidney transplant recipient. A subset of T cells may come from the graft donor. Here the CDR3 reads CAGSFGRSMRKTYGYTF. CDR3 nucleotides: TGTGCCGGCAGTTTCGGACGCTCTATGCGAAAGACCTATGGCTACACCTTC.